These 5 T cell receptor beta chains originate from one sample sequenced in a study of cytomegalovirus exposure and HLA in healthy donors. Data came from immunoSEQ multiplex PCR; TCRdb stores just in-frame clones and leaves some out. The sample includes roughly 130,000 clones, roughly 86% of them seen just once. The sequenced material came from PBMCs. These receptor sequences come from a woman aged 25 to 45 in good health and CMV-seronegative.

The J gene is TRBJ1-1, the V gene TRBV5-1, with D possibly matching TRBD1 (6 bases). Germline V gene sequence: CDR1 SGHRS, CDR2 YFSETQ. The CDR3 contains 15 residues. With 0 bases removed from V and 6 bases from J, the gap between germline ends came to 15 bases. CDR3 in amino acids: CASSLDRADESEAFF. The DNA for the CDR3 is TGCGCCAGCAGCTTGGACAGGGCGGATGAGTCTGAAGCTTTCTTT.

V and J are TRBV5-4 and TRBJ2-5, with D perhaps matching TRBD1 (5 bases). The CDR3 totals 13 residues. Trimming took 4 bases from V and 9 from J, leaving 16 bases between them. Per germline, CDR1 SGHNT and CDR2 YYREEE (reference sequence). CDR3 in DNA: TGTGCCAGCAGCCGTATGGACGTAGGGGCCCAGTACTTC. Its protein product is CASSRMDVGAQYF. The whole variable domain, remainder taken from reference TRBV5-4 and TRBJ2-5, is ETGVTQSPTHLIKTRGQQVTLRCSSQSGHNTVSWYQQALGQGPQFIFQYYREEENGRGNFPPRFSGLQFPNYSSELNVNALELDDSALYLCASSRMDVGAQYFGPGTRLLVL.

The gene calls are TRBV27 and TRBJ1-1; no clear D. The CDR3 sequence is 16 residues long. The germline CDR1 and CDR2 sequences are MNHEY and SMNVEV (reference sequence). The V end lost 2 bases, the J end lost 0 bases, and 13 bases lay between the germline ends. The CDR3 is CASSLEPLNMNTEAFF. CDR3 coding DNA: TGTGCCAGCAGTTTAGAGCCACTTAATATGAACACTGAAGCTTTCTTT.

The chain combines TRBV29-1 with TRBJ1-2; D may be TRBD1 (5 bases). Germline values: CDR1 SQVTM, CDR2 ANQGSEA. Trimming removed 5 bases from V and 8 bases from J, with 21 bases in between. The CDR3 is 14 residues long. This CDR3 is CSVQPGTVWGGYTF. In nucleotides, the CDR3 is TGCAGCGTTCAACCGGGGACTGTGTGGGGAGGCTACACCTTC.

This clone was counted once. The V gene is TRBV5-6, the J gene TRBJ2-2; 8 nucleotides align to TRBD1. Germline CDR1 is SGHDT and CDR2 is YYEEEE. The junction had 3 bases not matched to a gene; V was cut back by 2 bases and J by 6 bases. There are 14 residues in the CDR3. The CDR3: CASSFRQGSGELFF. The CDR3 DNA reads as TGTGCCAGCAGCTTCCGACAGGGGTCCGGGGAGCTGTTTTTT.